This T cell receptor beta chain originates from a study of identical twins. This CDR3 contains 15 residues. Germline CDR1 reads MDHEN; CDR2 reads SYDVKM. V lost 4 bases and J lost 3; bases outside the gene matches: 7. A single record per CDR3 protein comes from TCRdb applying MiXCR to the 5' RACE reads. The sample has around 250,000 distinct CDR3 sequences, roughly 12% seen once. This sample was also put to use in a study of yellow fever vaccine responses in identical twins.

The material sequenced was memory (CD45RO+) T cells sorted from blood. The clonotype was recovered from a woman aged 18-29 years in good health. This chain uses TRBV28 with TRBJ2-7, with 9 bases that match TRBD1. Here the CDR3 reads CASSSAGTGNYEQYF. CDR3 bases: TGTGCCAGCAGTTCCGCCGGGACAGGGAACTACGAGCAGTACTTC. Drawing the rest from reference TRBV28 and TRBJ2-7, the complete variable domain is DVKVTQSSRYLVKRTGEKVFLECVQDMDHENMFWYRQDPGLGLRLIYFSYDVKMKEKGDIPEGYSVSREKKERFSLILESASTNQTSMYLCASSSAGTGNYEQYFGPGTRLTVT.